These 24 T cell receptor beta chains were sequenced from one sample in a study of T-cell reconstitution after alpha-beta-depleted transplantation in children. Unique molecular identifiers were incorporated when the TCRbeta library was constructed. TCRdb passed the PCR reads through MiXCR, listing each CDR3 protein once. The table lists roughly 400,000 distinct CDR3 sequences, approximately 41% of them singletons, with around a quarter in the top ten. Source: PBMCs, taken before TCRalphabeta/CD19-depleted stem cell transplant. The receptor source for this set is a girl aged 2 to 10 with aplastic anemia, due to receive a stem cell transplant.

The rearrangement links TRBV7-2 to TRBJ2-2, with D tentatively TRBD1 or TRBD2 (7 bases each). In germline, CDR1 is SGHTA, CDR2 FQGNSA. CDR3 length: 14 residues. Trimming pared 2 bases from V and 6 bases from J, leaving 10 bases between. CDR3 residues: CASSLQGGPGELFF. The CDR3, as DNA: TGTGCCAGCAGCTTACAGGGGGGGCCCGGGGAGCTGTTTTTT.

The CDR3 sequence is CASSTAYGYTF. CDR3 nucleotides: TGTGCCAGCAGTACCGCATATGGCTACACCTTC. This chain uses TRBV12-3 or TRBV12-4 with TRBJ1-2, with D unclear. Between the trimmed V and J ends, which lost 5 bases and 5 bases, there was a span of 6 bases. The CDR3 length is 11 residues.

This chain links TRBV12-3 or TRBV12-4 with TRBJ1-5; D is perhaps TRBD1 (6 bases). V lost 6 bases to trimming and J lost 2 bases, with 11 bases between them. This CDR3 region has 14 residues. The chain's CDR3 is CASRPNRGNQPQHF. Written as DNA, the CDR3 is TGTGCCAGCAGACCTAACAGGGGCAATCAGCCCCAGCATTTT.

The rearrangement uses TRBV29-1 and TRBJ1-5, with D possibly matching TRBD1 (5 bases). The germline V gene has CDR1 SQVTM and CDR2 ANQGSEA. V lost 8 bases and J lost 5, with 19 bases in between. This CDR3 contains 14 residues. CDR3 sequence reads: CSFLRGREDQPQHF. CDR3 nucleotides: TGCAGCTTCCTCCGCGGCAGGGAGGATCAGCCCCAGCATTTT.

The V gene is TRBV12-3 or TRBV12-4, the J gene TRBJ2-1, with 14 bases that match TRBD2. The CDR3 is made up of 16 amino acids. The ends lost 4 bases at V and 5 bases at J; junction bases unmatched: 4. The CDR3 region has the DNA TGTGCCAGCAGTTCGGGACTAGCGGGGGTCCACAATGAGCAGTTCTTC. It translates to CASSSGLAGVHNEQFF.

This clonotype was detected ten times or more. This chain joins TRBV4-2 and TRBJ2-7; tentative D call: TRBD2 (6 bases). The CDR3 covers 14 residues. V lost 1 base and J 6 bases, leaving 13 bases between the germline ends. Germline assignment: CDR1 LGHNA and CDR2 YNFKEQ. CDR3 sequence reads: CASSQGGGVSEQYF. The CDR3 nucleotides read TGTGCCAGCAGCCAAGGGGGCGGGGTAAGCGAGCAGTACTTC.

This clonotype was recorded many times. This chain joins TRBV29-1 and TRBJ2-5, with TRBD1 identical over 7 bases. CDR1 is SQVTM, CDR2 ANQGSEA, per germline. The CDR3 runs 13 residues. J gave up 4 bases and V 7 bases, and 9 bases lay outside the gene matches. The CDR3 DNA reads as TGCAGCGCAGACAGGGTCATGGGAGAGACCCAGTACTTC. Residues: CSADRVMGETQYF.

This clonotype was counted many times. The gene calls are TRBV27 and TRBJ1-2; tentative D call: TRBD1 (5 bases). This CDR3 has 18 amino acids. Looked up from germline, CDR1 is MNHEY and CDR2 is SMNVEV (reference sequence). Trimming left V 2 bases short and J 0 bases short, with 19 bases between. CDR3 in amino acids: CASSLGPPVSGSNYGYTF. Here the CDR3 DNA reads TGTGCCAGCAGTTTAGGCCCCCCCGTTTCAGGGTCTAACTATGGCTACACCTTC.

This clonotype has more than one count but fewer than ten. The chain links TRBV20-1 to TRBJ1-1; D not resolved. Germline V gene data show CDR1 as DFQATT and CDR2 as SNEGSKA (reference sequence). Trimming pared 0 bases from V and 5 bases from J, leaving 13 bases between. The CDR3 loop spans 14 amino acids. The CDR3 DNA reads TGCAGTGCTAGAGAGCCCGGGTTTGCAACTGAAGCTTTCTTT. Protein: CSAREPGFATEAFF.

V gene TRBV5-4 combines with J gene TRBJ2-1; 11 nucleotides align to TRBD2. The germline V gene encodes CDR1 SGHNT and CDR2 YYREEE (reference sequence). This CDR3 contains 18 residues. The V and J ends lost 3 bases and 2 bases, in that order; junction bases with no gene match: 10. CDR3 nucleotides: TGTGCCAGCAGCTATGGGGGTAGCGGGGGGGTTACCTACAATGAGCAGTTCTTC. Translation gives CASSYGGSGGVTYNEQFF.

V usage is TRBV15 and J usage is TRBJ1-4; 12 positions agree with TRBD1. Germline V gene lookup returns CDR1 LNHNV and CDR2 YYDKDF (reference sequence). This CDR3 comprises 16 residues. Trimming cost V 1 base and J 8 bases; bases outside gene matches: 5. CDR3 nucleotides: TGTGCCACCAGCAGAGTTGGGACAGGGGGCCGGGAAAAACTGTTTTTT. This sequence encodes CATSRVGTGGREKLFF.

This sequence joins TRBV20-1 and TRBJ2-1; 10 bases are shared with TRBD2. The CDR3 runs 15 residues. With V trimmed by 7 bases and J by 2 bases, 8 bases remained unmatched. Germline loops: CDR1 DFQATT, CDR2 SNEGSKA (reference sequence). CDR3 amino acids: CSVTSGNGAYNEQFF. DNA for the CDR3: TGCAGTGTTACTAGCGGGAACGGGGCCTACAATGAGCAGTTCTTC.

This clonotype turned up a few times. The V call is TRBV24-1, the J call TRBJ1-2, with D perhaps TRBD1 (6 bases). This CDR3 is 14 amino acids long. Looked up from germline, CDR1 is KGHDR and CDR2 is SFDVKD. Trimming removed 4 bases from V and 8 bases from J, with 16 bases in between. CDR3 amino acids: CATSEPGTSEGYTF. CDR3 sequence (DNA): TGTGCCACCAGTGAACCCGGGACATCTGAAGGCTACACCTTC.

This clonotype was seen just once. V gene TRBV7-6 combines with J gene TRBJ2-1, with 9 bases matching TRBD2. The CDR3 extends over 16 amino acids. Germline V gives CDR1 SGHVS, CDR2 FNYEAQ. The trim removed 5 bases at V and 3 bases at J, leaving 8 bases unmatched. The CDR3 bases are TGTGCCAGCAGCCCGGGACTTAGCGGGAGCTACAATGAGCAGTTCTTC. Its translation is CASSPGLSGSYNEQFF.

This clonotype occurred a few times. The chain links TRBV7-2 to TRBJ2-2, with 7 bases identical to TRBD2. V lost 4 bases, J lost 4 bases, and 12 bases stayed unmatched. The germline V gene has CDR1 SGHTA and CDR2 FQGNSA. This CDR3 spans 17 amino acids. CDR3 bases: TGTGCCAGCAGCTCGGAAAGATCGACTAGCTTCACCGGGGAGCTGTTTTTT. Translation gives CASSSERSTSFTGELFF. Using reference TRBV7-2 and TRBJ2-2 for the parts outside the CDR3, the full variable domain is GAGVSQSPSNKVTEKGKDVELRCDPISGHTALYWYRQSLGQGLEFLIYFQGNSAPDKSGLPSDRFSAERTGGSVSTLTIQRTQQEDSAVYLCASSSERSTSFTGELFFGEGSRLTVL.

Notes on this clonotype: A much larger clone differs from this one at a single base, so this may be a read error. V is TRBV6-5 and J is TRBJ2-7; 12 bases agree with TRBD1. CDR3 length: 15 residues. Germline assignment: CDR1 MNHEY and CDR2 SVGAGI. The CDR3 here is CVSSFSGTGGDEQYF. Written as DNA, the CDR3 is TGTGTCAGCAGTTTTTCCGGGACAGGGGGCGACGAGCAGTACTTC.

The chain employs TRBV29-1 and TRBJ2-2; no reliable D call. Trimming shortened V by 7 bases and J by 5 bases, and 8 bases separated the two germline ends. The germline gives CDR1 SQVTM, CDR2 ANQGSEA. The CDR3 loop spans 11 amino acids. The DNA for the CDR3 is TGCAGCGCCATCTATACCGGGGAGCTGTTTTTT. As protein: CSAIYTGELFF.

The CDR3 bases are TGTGCCTCGGGAAATCAGCCCCAGCATTTT. Amino acids: CASGNQPQHF. The chain uses TRBV6-6 and TRBJ1-5; D remains ambiguous. The length of the CDR3 is 10 residues. With 11 bases removed from V and 4 bases from J, the gap between germline ends came to 6 bases. Per the germline V gene, CDR1 is MNHNY and CDR2 is SVGAGI (reference sequence).

The chain joins TRBV18 to TRBJ1-2, with 7 bases fitting TRBD1. The CDR3 is 15 residues long. From germline, CDR1 is KGHSH and CDR2 LQKENI. Trimming at V came to 2 bases and at J to 5 bases, leaving 8 bases not matched to a gene. CDR3 protein: CASSPGQGVAYGYTF. CDR3 DNA: TGTGCCAGCTCACCAGGGCAGGGGGTCGCATATGGCTACACCTTC.

The rearrangement links TRBV7-2 to TRBJ2-3; D is ambiguous. CDR3 length equals 13 residues. From germline, CDR1 is SGHTA and CDR2 FQGNSA. V was pared by 0 bases and J by 6 bases, with 7 bases between. CDR3 loop: CASSLAAADTQYF. The CDR3 DNA sequence: TGTGCCAGCAGCTTAGCCGCGGCTGATACGCAGTATTTT.

The chain is built from TRBV15 and TRBJ1-5, with D possibly being TRBD1 (6 bases). V gave up 5 bases and J gave up 3 bases, with 14 bases separating them. Per germline, CDR1 LNHNV and CDR2 YYDKDF (reference sequence). The CDR3 contains 15 residues. CDR3: CATSGYRGANQPQHF. The CDR3 DNA is TGTGCCACCAGCGGCTACCGGGGGGCCAATCAGCCCCAGCATTTT.

The chain recombines TRBV11-2 with TRBJ2-2; 7 bases map to TRBD1. Losses at the gene ends were 5 bases for V and 5 bases for J; bases not matched to a gene: 8. Germline V CDR1 and CDR2: SGHAT, FQNNGV. The CDR3 is made up of 15 amino acids. CDR3 amino acids: CASSPSRQGTGELFF. Here the CDR3 DNA reads TGTGCCAGCAGCCCTAGCCGACAGGGTACCGGGGAGCTGTTTTTT. The variable domain in full, with the rest retrieved from reference TRBV11-2 and TRBJ2-2, is EAGVAQSPRYKIIEKRQSVAFWCNPISGHATLYWYQQILGQGPKLLIQFQNNGVVDDSQLPKDRFSAERLKGVDSTLKIQPAKLEDSAVYLCASSPSRQGTGELFFGEGSRLTVL.

The table lists this clonotype with a few counts. This rearrangement joins TRBV29-1 to TRBJ1-5; 9 nucleotides match TRBD1. This CDR3 has 16 residues. Germline V lookup: CDR1 SQVTM, CDR2 ANQGSEA. Losses at the gene ends were 4 bases for V and 4 bases for J; bases not matched to a gene: 11. For the CDR3, the DNA is TGCAGCGTTGGGGGGGCGGGGACAGGGCCGAATCAGCCCCAGCATTTT. It yields the protein CSVGGAGTGPNQPQHF.

In its sample, this clonotype was seen many times. The rearrangement links TRBV12-3 or TRBV12-4 to TRBJ1-1, with a weak D call TRBD1 (6 bases). The CDR3 runs 14 residues. V lost 6 bases and J lost 3, with 14 bases in between. The CDR3 spells CASREQGGYTEAFF. The CDR3 DNA is TGTGCCAGCAGGGAACAGGGCGGGTACACTGAAGCTTTCTTT.